The 3 T cell receptor beta chains presented below share a single source sample, sequenced in a study of T cell responses to AZD1222 COVID-19 vaccine. Generated by immunoSEQ multiplex PCR, the TCRdb table keeps only in-frame clones and is missing some. The sample records over 110,000 clones, roughly 91% being singletons. Sequenced material: peripheral blood, taken on day 0 of AZD1222 vaccination. These receptor sequences come from an adult in good health.

This clone was recorded once. The chain is built from TRBV7-9 and TRBJ1-2; possibly TRBD1 for D (5 bases). The germline gives CDR1 SEHNR, CDR2 FQNEAQ (reference sequence). V lost 5 bases and J 5 bases, leaving 21 bases between the germline ends. This CDR3 comprises 16 residues. For the CDR3, the DNA is TGTGCCAGCAGCATTAGAGCCGTCACAGGCCCATATGGCTACACCTTC. Encoded protein: CASSIRAVTGPYGYTF.

The rearrangement joins TRBV5-1 to TRBJ2-3, with 9 bases fitting TRBD1. The length of the CDR3 is 15 residues. Germline V lookup: CDR1 SGHRS, CDR2 YFSETQ. After removal of 2 bases from V and 6 bases from J, the junction contained 7 bases not matched to a gene. The CDR3, as DNA: TGCGCCAGCAGCTTCGGGACAGGGATTGGGGATACGCAGTATTTT. It specifies CASSFGTGIGDTQYF. Supplemented by reference TRBV5-1 and TRBJ2-3, the full variable domain reads KAGVTQTPRYLIKTRGQQVTLSCSPISGHRSVSWYQQTPGQGLQFLFEYFSETQRNKGNFPGRFSGRQFSNSRSEMNVSTLELGDSALYLCASSFGTGIGDTQYFGPGTRLTVL.

This chain uses TRBV6-2 or TRBV6-3 with TRBJ1-5; a weak D match, TRBD1 (5 bases). V was shortened by 6 bases and J by 4 bases, with 16 bases between the two germline ends. CDR3 length: 15 amino acids. Germline assignment: CDR1 MNHEY and CDR2 SVGEGT. The CDR3 is CASRPKGVYNQPQHF. The DNA for the CDR3 is TGTGCCAGCAGACCTAAAGGGGTGTATAATCAGCCCCAGCATTTT.